This T cell receptor beta chain appears in the sequencing data of a study of T cells after yellow fever vaccination. Overall study findings and caveats: Clones that expanded after primary vaccination mostly reappeared after the booster (roughly 96% CD4, 70% to 90% CD8). A small share of clonotypes appeared in both CD4 and CD8 compartments. Peaking on day 5 versus 15, the secondary response was faster but weaker.

Via MiXCR, TCRdb re-called the 5' RACE reads, giving one row per CDR3 protein. Among 70,000 to 80,000 distinct CDR3 sequences, more than 5.5% were seen once, and the ten largest hold approximately 28%. V lost 2 bases, J lost 1 base, and 1 base stayed unmatched. The CDR3 spans 14 residues. Germline values: CDR1 MNHEY, CDR2 SMNVEV (reference sequence). This clonotype has ten or more counts. Its antigen is not known. The gene calls are TRBV27 and TRBJ2-7; 8 bases fit TRBD1. This clonotype was sampled from a man younger than 35 who received the YFV17D yellow fever vaccine. The specimen was CD8+ T cells sorted from PBMCs, collected 9 to 11 days after the first yellow fever vaccination. The CDR3 bases are TGTGCCAGCAGTTTACAGGGGGCGTCCTACGAGCAGTACTTC. Its translation is CASSLQGASYEQYF.